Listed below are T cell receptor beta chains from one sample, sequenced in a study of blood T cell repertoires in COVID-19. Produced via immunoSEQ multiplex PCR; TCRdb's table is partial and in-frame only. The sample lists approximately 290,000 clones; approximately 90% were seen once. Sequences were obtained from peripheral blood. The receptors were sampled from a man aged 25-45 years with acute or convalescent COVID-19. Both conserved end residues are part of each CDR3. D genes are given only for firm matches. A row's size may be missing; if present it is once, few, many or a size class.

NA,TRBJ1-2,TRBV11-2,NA,TGTGCCAGCAGCTCGATCCGTCAGGGGTGGTATGGCTACACCTTC,CASSSIRQGWYGYTF
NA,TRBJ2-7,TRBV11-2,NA,TGTGCCAGCAGCTCCCGGGTTTCAGCCTACGAGCAGTACTTC,CASSSRVSAYEQYF
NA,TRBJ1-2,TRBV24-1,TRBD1,TGTGCCACCAGTGATTCCGGGACAGGGACATTCGGCTACACCTTC,CATSDSGTGTFGYTF
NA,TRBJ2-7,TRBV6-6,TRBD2,TGTGCCAGCACCCGGACTAGATCCTACGAGCAGTACTTC,CASTRTRSYEQYF
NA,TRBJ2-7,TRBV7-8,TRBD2,TGTGCCAGCAGCCCGGGACTAGCGGGGGCGTACGAGCAGTACTTC,CASSPGLAGAYEQYF
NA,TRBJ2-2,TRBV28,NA,TGTGCCAGCAGTCCGCCGAAGGGTAAAGGGGCCGGGGAGCTGTTTTTT,CASSPPKGKGAGELFF
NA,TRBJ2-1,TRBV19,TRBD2,TGTGCCAGTACGCGACTAGCGAGTAATGAGCAGTTCTTC,CASTRLASNEQFF
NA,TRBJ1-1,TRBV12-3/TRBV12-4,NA,TGTGCCAGTAAGGAGGCGAACACTGAAGCTTTCTTT,CASKEANTEAFF
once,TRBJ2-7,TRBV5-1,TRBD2,TGCGCCAGCAGTCGGACTAGCGGGGGAGCTACCTACGAGCAGTACTTC,CASSRTSGGATYEQYF
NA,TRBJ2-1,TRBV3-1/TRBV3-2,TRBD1,TGTGCCAGCAGCCACCCGGGACAGACACAGTTCTTC,CASSHPGQTQFF
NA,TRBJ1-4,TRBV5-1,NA,TGCGCCAGCAGCTCGGCGGGAGGGCGGAATGAAAAACTGTTTTTT,CASSSAGGRNEKLFF
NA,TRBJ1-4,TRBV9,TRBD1,TGTGCCAGCAGCCCGCCCCCAGGGGGATCAACTAATGAAAAACTGTTTTTT,CASSPPPGGSTNEKLFF
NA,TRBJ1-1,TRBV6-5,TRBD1,TGTGCCAGCAGTTACTCGGGACAGTTATACACTGAAGCTTTCTTT,CASSYSGQLYTEAFF
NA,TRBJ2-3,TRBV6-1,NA,TGTGCCAGCAGTGAACGGGGATGGGATACGCAGTATTTT,CASSERGWDTQYF
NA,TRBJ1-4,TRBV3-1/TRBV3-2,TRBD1,TGTGCCAGCAGCCCAACCCGGGACAGGGCGCCAAAACTGTTTTTT,CASSPTRDRAPKLFF
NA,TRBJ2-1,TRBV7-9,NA,TGTGCCAGCAGACGTGGCAACAATGAGCAGTTCTTC,CASRRGNNEQFF
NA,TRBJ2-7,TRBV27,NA,TGTGCCAGCAGTTTACTCCCTAACTACGAGCAGTACTTC,CASSLLPNYEQYF
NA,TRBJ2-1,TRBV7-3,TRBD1,TGTGCCAGCAGCCCAGGGACAGGGAGTTTGAATGAGCAGTTCTTC,CASSPGTGSLNEQFF
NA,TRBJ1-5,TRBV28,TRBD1,TGTGCCAGCACCCCTGGGACAGGGGGCGGGCAGCCCCAGCATTTT,CASTPGTGGGQPQHF
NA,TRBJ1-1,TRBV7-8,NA,TGTGCCAGCAGCCGAGGGGCCGGCACTGAAGCTTTCTTT,CASSRGAGTEAFF
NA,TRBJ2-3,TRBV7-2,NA,TGTGCCAGCAGCTCCTGGACTGGGAATACGCAGTATTTT,CASSSWTGNTQYF
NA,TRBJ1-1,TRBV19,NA,TGTGCCTCCTCGGAGGTTAGGCTCTTTACTGAAGCTTTCTTT,CASSEVRLFTEAFF
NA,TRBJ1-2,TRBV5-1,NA,TGCGCCAGCAGCTTGGCCGATGGAGGGAATGGCTACACCTTC,CASSLADGGNGYTF
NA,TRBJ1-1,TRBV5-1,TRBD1,TGCGCCAGCAGCACCCGACAGGGAAACACTGAAGCTTTCTTT,CASSTRQGNTEAFF
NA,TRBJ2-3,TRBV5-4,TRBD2,TGTGCCAGCACCTCGAGCGGGTACAGCGGGCATGGGGGGGCGCAGTATTTT,CASTSSGYSGHGGAQYF
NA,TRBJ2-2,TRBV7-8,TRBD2,TGTGCCAGCAGCCCCCGCGGAGCGGGGGGGCGGACCGGGGAGCTGTTTTTT,CASSPRGAGGRTGELFF
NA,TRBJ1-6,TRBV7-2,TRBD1,TGTGCCAGCAGCTCCCCCGGGACAGGGCGATCACCCCTCCACTTT,CASSSPGTGRSPLHF
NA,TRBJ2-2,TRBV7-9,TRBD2,TGTGCCAGCCACACTCGGAGCGGGATGGTCACCGGGGAGCTGTTTTTT,CASHTRSGMVTGELFF
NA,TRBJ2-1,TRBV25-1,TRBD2,TGTGCCAGGGGTAGCGGGAGGGCAGATGAGCAGTTCTTC,CARGSGRADEQFF
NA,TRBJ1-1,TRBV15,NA,TGTGCCACCAGCACCTTAGCTAACACTGAAGCTTTCTTT,CATSTLANTEAFF
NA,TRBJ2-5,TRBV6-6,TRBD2,TGTGCCAGCAGAAGACGGGACTATAAAGAGACCCAGTACTTC,CASRRRDYKETQYF
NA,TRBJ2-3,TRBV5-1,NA,TGCGCCAGCAGCTTGGCCATACAGGGAGACACAGATACGCAGTATTTT,CASSLAIQGDTDTQYF
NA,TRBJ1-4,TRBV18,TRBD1,TGTGCCAGCTCACCCGGACAGGGCGCCGAAAAACTGTTTTTT,CASSPGQGAEKLFF
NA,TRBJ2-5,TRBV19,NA,TGTGCCAGTAAAGGGGTCGGGCAAGAGACCCAGTACTTC,CASKGVGQETQYF
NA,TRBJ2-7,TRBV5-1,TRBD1,TGCGCCAGCAGCCTACAGGGGGGACCCTACGAGCAGTACTTC,CASSLQGGPYEQYF
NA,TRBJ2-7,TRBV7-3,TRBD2,TGTGCCAGCAGCCTGAATAGCGGGTCCACCTACGAGCAGTACTTC,CASSLNSGSTYEQYF
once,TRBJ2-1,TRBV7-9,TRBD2,TGTGCCAGCAGGGCCCGGACTAGCGGGAGAATAAATGAGCAGTTCTTC,CASRARTSGRINEQFF
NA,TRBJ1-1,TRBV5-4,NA,TGTGCCAGCAGCCCGGACAAGAACACTGAAGCTTTCTTT,CASSPDKNTEAFF
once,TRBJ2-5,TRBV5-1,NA,TGCGCCAGCAGCCCCCCGGTCGGTAGCGAGGGGACCCAGTACTTC,CASSPPVGSEGTQYF
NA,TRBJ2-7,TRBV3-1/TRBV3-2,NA,TGTGCCAGCAGCCAATTAGGGGGTTCCTACGAGCAGTACTTC,CASSQLGGSYEQYF
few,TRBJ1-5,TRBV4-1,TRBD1,TGCGCCAGCAGCCAACGGACAGGGAGTGGCAATCAGCCCCAGCATTTT,CASSQRTGSGNQPQHF
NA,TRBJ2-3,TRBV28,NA,NA,CASSPRTWASGSLLLKYF
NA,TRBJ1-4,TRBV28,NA,TGTGCCAGCCGTTCGGATCCGGGGAAGTCGGATGAAAAACTGTTTTTT,CASRSDPGKSDEKLFF
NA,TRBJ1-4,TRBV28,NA,TGTGCCAGCAGTTCAGGGGAACTGTTTTTT,CASSSGELFF
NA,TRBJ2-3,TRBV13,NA,TGTGCCAGCAGCATAATGGACAGCCTAGGTCCGTATTTT,CASSIMDSLGPYF
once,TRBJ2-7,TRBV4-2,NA,TGTGCCAGCAGCCAAGTCTATACGGGGGATGCCTACGAGCAGTACTTC,CASSQVYTGDAYEQYF
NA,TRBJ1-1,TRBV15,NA,TGTGCCACCAGCAGGGGGGAGGTCGGGACTGAAGCTTTCTTT,CATSRGEVGTEAFF
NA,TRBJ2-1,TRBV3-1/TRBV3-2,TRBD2,TGTGCCAGCAGCCGGAAGGTCGGACTAGCGGGAGACAATGAGCAGTTCTTC,CASSRKVGLAGDNEQFF
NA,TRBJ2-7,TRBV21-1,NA,TGTGCCAGCGGCCTAGTTTCCTACGAGCAGTACTTC,CASGLVSYEQYF